What follows is one TCR beta chain and its context. Its antigen is still unknown. No clone much larger than this one lies a single base away; base qualities are absent. Other DNA sequences from this sample encode an identical CDR3 as well. These data come from a study of blood T cell repertoires in COVID-19 (TCRdb year 2020). General notes on the study: Collaborator samples came from the United States, Italy and Spain and covered acute and convalescent phases of COVID-19. Deeply sampled blood TCRbeta repertoires from subjects exposed to, actively infected with, or recovered from COVID-19 were included in the dataset. The sample metadata nearly always contained a de-identified subject ID, COVID-19 status, age in years and sex. The samples were drawn from two sources: the first 160 participants of the ongoing ImmuneRACE study, and 1,200 or so subjects contributed by 6 global collaborators. Where available, HLA class I and class II types were obtained from metadata supplied by the sample provider rather than from assay-based typing. The repertoires were made available in a free public database intended to serve as a resource for research on the immune response to SARS-CoV-2. The material from the prospective study consisted of cDNA or gDNA derived from T cells, B-cell-depleted T cells, or PBMCs. What the authors observed across the whole study: The quantity of clinical and demographic metadata differed by source and by participant and was supplied without curation.

Whole blood was collected in K2EDTA tubes by collaborating institutions according to the institutions' own protocols. For TCRbeta analysis, collaborators shipped samples in one of three forms: frozen whole blood, isolated PBMCs, or DNA extracted from either of those sample types. The immunoSEQ Assay, a bias-controlled multiplex PCR, was used to amplify TCRbeta CDR3 regions from genomic DNA. Turning to the authors' computational methods: Within the assay, amplification of reference gene primers was used to estimate how many nucleated cells each sample contained. Sequence reads were collapsed and filtered to measure the absolute abundance of every unique TCRbeta CDR3 rearrangement. For each sample, productive Simpson clonality was calculated as the square root of Simpson's diversity index across productive rearrangements. The table was pulled from immuneACCESS by TCRdb, which kept in-frame rearrangements only. Such tables lose some clones; where checked, under half of the loss comes from unresolved V genes, and the rest has no known cause. D and trimming were read from the DNA, whereas the V and J calls and clone size are those reported in that table. The sample yields around 380,000 clones; approximately 77% were counted once. Roughly 1.1% of the sample goes to the ten largest clones.

Sequencing input: peripheral blood. The TCR originated in a human donor with acute or convalescent COVID-19. The donor label of this sample is uncertain.

The DNA is as follows: TGTGCCAGCAGCCCCGGGACAAGCAACTATGGCTACACCTTC. Translated, this is CASSPGTSNYGYTF. The chain is encoded by TRBV7-8 joined to TRBJ1-2, with TRBD1 as a weak D call on 6 bases. The CDR3 numbers 14 residues from cysteine through phenylalanine. Only the CDR3 part of the read is kept: 42 bases, read in frame from the first base. V and J are truncated by 5 bases and 2 bases respectively, leaving an intervening sequence of 12 bases. CDR1 SGHVS and CDR2 FQNEAQ were looked up in the germline V gene.